A selection of T cell receptor beta chains follows, all from one sample in a study of PD-L1 blockade in urothelial cancer. Sequenced by immunoSEQ multiplex PCR; TCRdb stores in-frame clones only, minus some. The table lists just over 35,000 clones, around 33% of them singletons. The sequenced sample was tumor tissue, obtained before atezolizumab (anti-PD-L1) treatment. These receptors were collected from a man aged 60 to 75 with urothelial cancer. CDR3s include the opening cysteine and the closing phenylalanine or tryptophan. The D gene is left open where the match is weak. Part of the rows lack a size; the others show once, few, many or a class for expanded clones.

d_call	v_call	j_call	clone_size	cdr3_nt	cdr3_aa
NA	TRBV14	TRBJ1-6	NA	TGTGCCAGCAGCCAACAGAAGTTGGGACATTCACCCCTCCACTTT	CASSQQKLGHSPLHF
NA	TRBV6-8	TRBJ2-4	few	TGTGCCAGCATGGTCGGGGCCAAAAACATTCAGTACTTC	CASMVGAKNIQYF
NA	TRBV30	TRBJ1-2	few	TGTGCCTGGGGAGGCACAGTAAACGACTACACCTTC	CAWGGTVNDYTF
NA	TRBV6-8	TRBJ2-5	many	TGTGCCAGCAGTTACCTCTGGGACACCCAAGAGACCCAGTACTTC	CASSYLWDTQETQYF
NA	TRBV19	TRBJ1-5	few	TGTGCCAGTAGTGTAAACCAATTGGGCCAGCATTTT	CASSVNQLGQHF
NA	TRBV19	TRBJ1-2	NA	TGTGCCAGTAGTATTAGGGGGGATCCAAATGGCTACACCTTC	CASSIRGDPNGYTF
TRBD1	TRBV11-1	TRBJ1-5	NA	TGTGCCAGCAGCCCTGGGACAGGGGGCGAGAATCAGCCCCAGCATTTT	CASSPGTGGENQPQHF
NA	TRBV28	TRBJ2-1	NA	TGTGCCAGCAGTGGCGTATTCGCTGGGGATGAGCAGTTCTTC	CASSGVFAGDEQFF
TRBD1	TRBV6-8	TRBJ1-1	NA	TGTGCCAGCAGTGCAGGGGGCAACACTGAAGCTTTCTTT	CASSAGGNTEAFF
TRBD1	TRBV19	TRBJ2-7	NA	TGTGCCAGTAGTACTGGACAGGGCAGCGAGCAGTACTTC	CASSTGQGSEQYF
TRBD1	TRBV14	TRBJ2-5	NA	TGTGCCAGCAGCCAAGATGAGGGACAGTACCAAGAGACCCAGTACTTC	CASSQDEGQYQETQYF
TRBD1	TRBV30	TRBJ1-2	NA	TGTGCCTGGAACCGGGGACAGGGAGGGTATGGCTACACCTTC	CAWNRGQGGYGYTF
NA	TRBV19	TRBJ1-1	NA	TGTGCCTCGTTGTGGGGCAACACTGAAGCTTTCTTT	CASLWGNTEAFF
TRBD1	TRBV15	TRBJ2-3	NA	TGTGCCACCAGCAGAACCGGGACAGGGATCGAATCAGATACGCAGTATTTT	CATSRTGTGIESDTQYF
TRBD2	TRBV11-3	TRBJ2-7	NA	TGTGCCAGCAGCCCAAGCGGAGTTACTAGCGGGAGTTCCTACGAGCAGTACTTC	CASSPSGVTSGSSYEQYF
NA	TRBV28	TRBJ1-5	NA	TGTGCCAGCGGGGACGGTGATCAGCCCCAGCATTTT	CASGDGDQPQHF
NA	TRBV5-1	TRBJ1-5	few	TGCGCCAGCAGCTTGGAAGGGATGGGCAATCAGCCCCAGCATTTT	CASSLEGMGNQPQHF
TRBD1	TRBV18	TRBJ1-2	NA	TGTGCCAGCTCGCCGGACAGGAACTATGGCTACACCTTC	CASSPDRNYGYTF
NA	TRBV5-1	TRBJ1-4	NA	TGCGCCAGCAGCTTGGTCCAGGGTTCTATCGAAAAACTGTTTTTT	CASSLVQGSIEKLFF
TRBD1	TRBV19	TRBJ1-5	NA	TGTGCCAGTAGCTTTGCGGGACAGGGTCAGCCCCAGCATTTT	CASSFAGQGQPQHF
NA	TRBV6-8	TRBJ1-4	NA	TGTGCCATCAGCCTTAAAGTGGGGGCTAATGAAAAACTGTTTTTT	CAISLKVGANEKLFF
NA	TRBV28	TRBJ1-2	NA	TGTGCCAGCAGTTCCCATCGGACAGCTGGGCATGGCTACACCTTC	CASSSHRTAGHGYTF
NA	TRBV19	TRBJ1-1	once	TGTGCCAGTAGTATCGGGGAAGGGACTGAAGCTTTCTTT	CASSIGEGTEAFF
NA	TRBV28	TRBJ1-1	NA	TGTGCCAGCAGGGACAGCCTTAACACTGAAGCTTTCTTT	CASRDSLNTEAFF
TRBD1	TRBV19	TRBJ1-1	NA	TGTGCCAGTAGTATCCTCTCAGGGGGGGCTGAAGCTTTCTTT	CASSILSGGAEAFF
TRBD1	TRBV6-8	TRBJ2-2	many	TGTGCCAGCAGTTTAGACAGGGGTAGCGGGGAGCTGTTTTTT	CASSLDRGSGELFF
TRBD1	TRBV19	TRBJ1-2	NA	TGTGCCAGTACCGACAGGGGTTTAGGCTATGGCTACACCTTC	CASTDRGLGYGYTF
NA	TRBV11-3	TRBJ1-5	many	TGTGCCAGCAGTGGACCGGGGGAAAATCAGCCCCAGCATTTT	CASSGPGENQPQHF
NA	TRBV19	TRBJ1-5	NA	TGTGCCAGTAAGTCGAACCATGCCACGAATCAGCCCCAGCATTTT	CASKSNHATNQPQHF
NA	TRBV19	TRBJ1-1	NA	TGTGCCAGTCGGCATGGGACATTGAACACTGAAGCTTTCTTT	CASRHGTLNTEAFF
NA	TRBV12-2	TRBJ2-5	many	TGTGCAAGTCGCTTAAGGCGGGTAAGGGTAGAGACCCAGTACTTC	CASRLRRVRVETQYF
NA	TRBV6-7	TRBJ2-5	NA	TGTGCCAGCAGTTTGACTGATTCCAAAGGGACCCAGTACTTC	CASSLTDSKGTQYF
TRBD2	TRBV11-3	TRBJ2-1	NA	TGTGCCAGCAGCCGGGGACTAGCGGGAGGGAACAATGAGCAGTTCTTC	CASSRGLAGGNNEQFF
TRBD2	TRBV6-8	TRBJ2-7	NA	TGTGCCAGCAAGACGGGTCTAGCGGGGGGAAGCTCCTACGAGCAGTACTTC	CASKTGLAGGSSYEQYF
TRBD1	TRBV11-3	TRBJ1-4	few	TGTGCCAGCAGCTTACGGGACAGGAATGAAAAACTGTTTTTT	CASSLRDRNEKLFF
TRBD1	TRBV9	TRBJ2-4	NA	TGTGCCAGCAGCGTAGAGGACAGGCTGCCCGGCGTTCAGTACTTC	CASSVEDRLPGVQYF
NA	TRBV7-5	TRBJ2-3	NA	TGTGCCAGCAGCCTCATATCAGGGACTTCTGAAGATACGCAGTATTTT	CASSLISGTSEDTQYF
NA	TRBV6-8	TRBJ2-5	few	TGTGCCAGCAGCCCCATGGGGGTAGCGGCTCAAGAGACCCAGTACTTC	CASSPMGVAAQETQYF
TRBD2	TRBV5-1	TRBJ2-3	NA	TGCGCCAGCAGCCGCGGGGGGTTGAGCACAGATACGCAGTATTTT	CASSRGGLSTDTQYF
NA	TRBV29-1	TRBJ1-1	NA	TGCAGCGTCAACCCCACCGGGACCGGAGGCACTGAAGCTTTCTTT	CSVNPTGTGGTEAFF